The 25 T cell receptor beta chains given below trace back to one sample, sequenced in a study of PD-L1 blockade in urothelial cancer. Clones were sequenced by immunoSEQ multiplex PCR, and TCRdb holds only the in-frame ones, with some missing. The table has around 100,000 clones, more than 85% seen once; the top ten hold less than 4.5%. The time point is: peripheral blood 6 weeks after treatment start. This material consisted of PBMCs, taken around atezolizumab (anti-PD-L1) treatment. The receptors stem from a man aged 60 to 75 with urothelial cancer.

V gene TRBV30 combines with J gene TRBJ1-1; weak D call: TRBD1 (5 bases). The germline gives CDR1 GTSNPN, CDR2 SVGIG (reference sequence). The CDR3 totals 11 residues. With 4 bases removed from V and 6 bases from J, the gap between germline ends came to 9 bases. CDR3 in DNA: TGTGCCTGGATATGGGGGGCTGAAGCTTTCTTT. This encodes CAWIWGAEAFF.

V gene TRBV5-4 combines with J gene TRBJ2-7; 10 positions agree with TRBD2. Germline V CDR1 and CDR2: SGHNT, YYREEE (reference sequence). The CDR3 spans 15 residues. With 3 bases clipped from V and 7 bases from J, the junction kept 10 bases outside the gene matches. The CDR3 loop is CASSWSGGAFSEQYF. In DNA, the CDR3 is TGTGCCAGCAGCTGGAGCGGGGGGGCTTTTTCGGAGCAGTACTTC.

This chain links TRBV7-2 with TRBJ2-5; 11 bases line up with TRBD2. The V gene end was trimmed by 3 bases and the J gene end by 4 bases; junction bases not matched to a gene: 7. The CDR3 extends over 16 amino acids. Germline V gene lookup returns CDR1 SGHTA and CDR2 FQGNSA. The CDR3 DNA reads TGTGCCAGCAGCTTTAGTAGCGGGGGGGCCTCAGAGACCCAGTACTTC. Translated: CASSFSSGGASETQYF.

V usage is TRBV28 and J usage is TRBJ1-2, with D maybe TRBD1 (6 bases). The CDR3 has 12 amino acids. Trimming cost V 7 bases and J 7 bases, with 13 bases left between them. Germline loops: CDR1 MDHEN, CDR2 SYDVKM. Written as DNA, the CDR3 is TGTGCCAGCAACGTGGGGGCGCGTGGCTACACCTTC. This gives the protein CASNVGARGYTF.

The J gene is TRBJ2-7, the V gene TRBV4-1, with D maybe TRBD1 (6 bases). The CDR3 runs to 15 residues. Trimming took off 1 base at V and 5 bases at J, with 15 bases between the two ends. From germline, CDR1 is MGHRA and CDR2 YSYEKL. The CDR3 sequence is CASSQGTGWRNEQYF. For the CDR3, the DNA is TGCGCCAGCAGCCAAGGAACAGGGTGGAGAAACGAGCAGTACTTC.

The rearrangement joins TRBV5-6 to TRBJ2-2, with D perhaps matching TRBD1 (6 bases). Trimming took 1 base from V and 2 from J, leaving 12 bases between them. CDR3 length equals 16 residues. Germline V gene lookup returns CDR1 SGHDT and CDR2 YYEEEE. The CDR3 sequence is CASSLQGHLNTGELFF. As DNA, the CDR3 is TGTGCCAGCAGCTTGCAGGGACACTTAAACACCGGGGAGCTGTTTTTT.

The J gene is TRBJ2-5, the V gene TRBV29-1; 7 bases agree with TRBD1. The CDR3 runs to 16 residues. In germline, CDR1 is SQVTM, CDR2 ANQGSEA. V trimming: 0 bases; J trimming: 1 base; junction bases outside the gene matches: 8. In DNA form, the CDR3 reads TGCAGCGTTGAAGACCCCTTGACAGGGATCCAAGAGACCCAGTACTTC. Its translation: CSVEDPLTGIQETQYF.

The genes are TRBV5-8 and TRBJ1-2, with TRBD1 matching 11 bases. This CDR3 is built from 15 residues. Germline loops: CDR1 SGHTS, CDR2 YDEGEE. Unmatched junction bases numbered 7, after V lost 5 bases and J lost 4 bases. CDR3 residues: CASSSRTGGVYGYTF. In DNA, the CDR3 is TGTGCCAGCAGTTCCCGGACAGGGGGCGTCTATGGCTACACCTTC.

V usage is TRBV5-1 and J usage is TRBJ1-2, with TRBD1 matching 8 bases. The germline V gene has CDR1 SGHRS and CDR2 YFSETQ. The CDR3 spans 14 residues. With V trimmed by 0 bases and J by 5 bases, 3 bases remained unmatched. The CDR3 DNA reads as TGCGCCAGCAGCTTGGAGGGACAGGTTTATGGCTACACCTTC. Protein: CASSLEGQVYGYTF.

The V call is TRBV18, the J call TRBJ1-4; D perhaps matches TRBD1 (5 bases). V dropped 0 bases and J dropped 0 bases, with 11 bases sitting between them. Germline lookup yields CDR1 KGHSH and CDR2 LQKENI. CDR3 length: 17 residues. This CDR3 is CASSPPNGGATNEKLFF. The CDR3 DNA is TGTGCCAGCTCACCACCCAATGGGGGGGCAACTAATGAAAAACTGTTTTTT.

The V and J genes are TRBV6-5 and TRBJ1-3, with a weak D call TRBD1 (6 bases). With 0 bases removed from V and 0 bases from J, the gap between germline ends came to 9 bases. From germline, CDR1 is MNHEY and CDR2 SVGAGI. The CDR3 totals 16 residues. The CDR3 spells CASSYSRGYSGNTIYF. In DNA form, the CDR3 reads TGTGCCAGCAGTTACTCCAGGGGTTACTCTGGAAACACCATATATTTT.

The CDR3 is CASGLGQGADTQYF. CDR3 coding DNA: TGTGCTAGTGGTCTAGGACAGGGAGCAGATACGCAGTATTTT. V and J are TRBV12-5 and TRBJ2-3, with 8 bases aligning to TRBD1. Trimming cost V 5 bases and J 4 bases; bases outside gene matches: 5. The V gene's germline CDR1 is LGHNT and CDR2 FRNRAP. The CDR3 has 14 residues.

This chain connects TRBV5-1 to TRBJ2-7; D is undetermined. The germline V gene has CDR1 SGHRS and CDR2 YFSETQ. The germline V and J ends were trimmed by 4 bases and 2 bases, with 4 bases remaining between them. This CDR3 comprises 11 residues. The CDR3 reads CASSATYEQYF. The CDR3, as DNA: TGCGCCAGCAGCGCTACCTACGAGCAGTACTTC.

CDR3 region: CARDRGQGGTEAFF. The CDR3 bases are TGTGCCAGAGATAGGGGACAGGGGGGCACTGAAGCTTTCTTT. The chain joins TRBV19 to TRBJ1-1; 11 bases line up with TRBD1. Germline CDR1 LNHDA, CDR2 SQIVND (reference sequence). The V gene end was trimmed by 9 bases and the J gene end by 4 bases; junction bases not matched to a gene: 7. The CDR3 has 14 residues.

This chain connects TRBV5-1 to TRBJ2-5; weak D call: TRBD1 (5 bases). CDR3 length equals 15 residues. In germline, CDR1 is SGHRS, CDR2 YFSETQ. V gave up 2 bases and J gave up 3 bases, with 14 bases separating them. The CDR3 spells CASSFGNLGEETQYF. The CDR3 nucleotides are TGCGCCAGCAGCTTTGGCAATCTAGGGGAAGAGACCCAGTACTTC.

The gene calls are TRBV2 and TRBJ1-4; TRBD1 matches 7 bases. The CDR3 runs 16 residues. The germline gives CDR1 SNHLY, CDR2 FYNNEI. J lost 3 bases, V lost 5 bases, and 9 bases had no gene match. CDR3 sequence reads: CASSLQGPRANEKLFF. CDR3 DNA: TGTGCCAGCAGTTTACAGGGGCCGCGGGCTAATGAAAAACTGTTTTTT.

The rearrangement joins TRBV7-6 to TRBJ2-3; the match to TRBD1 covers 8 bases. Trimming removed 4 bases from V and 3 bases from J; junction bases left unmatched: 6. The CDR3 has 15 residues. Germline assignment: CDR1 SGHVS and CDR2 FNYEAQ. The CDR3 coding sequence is TGTGCCAGCAGCTCAGGGGGCGGGTCGACAGATACGCAGTATTTT. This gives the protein CASSSGGGSTDTQYF.

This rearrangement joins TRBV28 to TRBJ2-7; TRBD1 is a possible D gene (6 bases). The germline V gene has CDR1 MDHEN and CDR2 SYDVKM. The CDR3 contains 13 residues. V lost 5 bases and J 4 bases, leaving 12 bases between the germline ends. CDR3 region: CASSRQANYEQYF. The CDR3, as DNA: TGTGCCAGCAGTCGACAGGCAAATTACGAGCAGTACTTC.

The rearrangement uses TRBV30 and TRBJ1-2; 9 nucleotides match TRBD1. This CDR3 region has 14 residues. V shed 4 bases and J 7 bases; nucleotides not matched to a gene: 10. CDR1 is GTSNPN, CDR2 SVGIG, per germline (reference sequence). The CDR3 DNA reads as TGTGCCTGGAAGAGGACAGGGGTATATGTTGGCTACACCTTC. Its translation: CAWKRTGVYVGYTF.

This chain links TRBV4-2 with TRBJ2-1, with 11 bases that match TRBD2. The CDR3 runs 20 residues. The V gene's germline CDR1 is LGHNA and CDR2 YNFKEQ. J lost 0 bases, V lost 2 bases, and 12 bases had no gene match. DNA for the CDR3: TGTGCCAGCAGCCAAAAAAGGGGGACTAGCGGACCCCACTCCTACAATGAGCAGTTCTTC. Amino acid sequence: CASSQKRGTSGPHSYNEQFF.

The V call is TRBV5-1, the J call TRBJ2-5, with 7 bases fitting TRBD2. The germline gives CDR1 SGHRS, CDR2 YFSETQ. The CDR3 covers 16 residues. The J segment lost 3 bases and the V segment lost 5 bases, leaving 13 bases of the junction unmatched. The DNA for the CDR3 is TGCGCCAGCAGTGTGCGGGGCGGGGGAGTCGAAGAGACCCAGTACTTC. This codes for CASSVRGGGVEETQYF.

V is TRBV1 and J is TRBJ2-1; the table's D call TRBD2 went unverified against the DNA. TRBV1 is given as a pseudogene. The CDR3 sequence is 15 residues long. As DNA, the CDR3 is TGCACCAGCAGCCATAACCGGGACTGCTACAATGAGCAGTTCTTC. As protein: CTSSHNRDCYNEQFF.

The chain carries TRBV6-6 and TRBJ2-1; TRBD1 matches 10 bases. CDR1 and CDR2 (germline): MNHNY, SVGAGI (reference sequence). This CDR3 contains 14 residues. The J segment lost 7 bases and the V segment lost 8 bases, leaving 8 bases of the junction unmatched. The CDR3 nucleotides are TGTGCCAGCGGTCCGGGACAGGGGTTGAATGAGCAGTTCTTC. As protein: CASGPGQGLNEQFF.

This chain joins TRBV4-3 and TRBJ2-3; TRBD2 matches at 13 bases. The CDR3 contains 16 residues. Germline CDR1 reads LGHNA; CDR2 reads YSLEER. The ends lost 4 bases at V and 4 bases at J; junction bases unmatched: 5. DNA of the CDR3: TGCGCCAGCAGCCGAGGACTAGCGGGGGTATCAGATACGCAGTATTTT. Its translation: CASSRGLAGVSDTQYF.

CDR3 nucleotide sequence: TGTGCCAGCAGGCCCGGGACAGGGGCCGGCCGGTTCAAGCCCCAGCATTTT. As protein: CASRPGTGAGRFKPQHF. The V and J genes are TRBV27 and TRBJ1-5, with 10 positions matching TRBD1. Germline values: CDR1 MNHEY, CDR2 SMNVEV (reference sequence). V was clipped by 6 bases and J by 8 bases; unmatched bases: 16. CDR3 length: 17 residues.